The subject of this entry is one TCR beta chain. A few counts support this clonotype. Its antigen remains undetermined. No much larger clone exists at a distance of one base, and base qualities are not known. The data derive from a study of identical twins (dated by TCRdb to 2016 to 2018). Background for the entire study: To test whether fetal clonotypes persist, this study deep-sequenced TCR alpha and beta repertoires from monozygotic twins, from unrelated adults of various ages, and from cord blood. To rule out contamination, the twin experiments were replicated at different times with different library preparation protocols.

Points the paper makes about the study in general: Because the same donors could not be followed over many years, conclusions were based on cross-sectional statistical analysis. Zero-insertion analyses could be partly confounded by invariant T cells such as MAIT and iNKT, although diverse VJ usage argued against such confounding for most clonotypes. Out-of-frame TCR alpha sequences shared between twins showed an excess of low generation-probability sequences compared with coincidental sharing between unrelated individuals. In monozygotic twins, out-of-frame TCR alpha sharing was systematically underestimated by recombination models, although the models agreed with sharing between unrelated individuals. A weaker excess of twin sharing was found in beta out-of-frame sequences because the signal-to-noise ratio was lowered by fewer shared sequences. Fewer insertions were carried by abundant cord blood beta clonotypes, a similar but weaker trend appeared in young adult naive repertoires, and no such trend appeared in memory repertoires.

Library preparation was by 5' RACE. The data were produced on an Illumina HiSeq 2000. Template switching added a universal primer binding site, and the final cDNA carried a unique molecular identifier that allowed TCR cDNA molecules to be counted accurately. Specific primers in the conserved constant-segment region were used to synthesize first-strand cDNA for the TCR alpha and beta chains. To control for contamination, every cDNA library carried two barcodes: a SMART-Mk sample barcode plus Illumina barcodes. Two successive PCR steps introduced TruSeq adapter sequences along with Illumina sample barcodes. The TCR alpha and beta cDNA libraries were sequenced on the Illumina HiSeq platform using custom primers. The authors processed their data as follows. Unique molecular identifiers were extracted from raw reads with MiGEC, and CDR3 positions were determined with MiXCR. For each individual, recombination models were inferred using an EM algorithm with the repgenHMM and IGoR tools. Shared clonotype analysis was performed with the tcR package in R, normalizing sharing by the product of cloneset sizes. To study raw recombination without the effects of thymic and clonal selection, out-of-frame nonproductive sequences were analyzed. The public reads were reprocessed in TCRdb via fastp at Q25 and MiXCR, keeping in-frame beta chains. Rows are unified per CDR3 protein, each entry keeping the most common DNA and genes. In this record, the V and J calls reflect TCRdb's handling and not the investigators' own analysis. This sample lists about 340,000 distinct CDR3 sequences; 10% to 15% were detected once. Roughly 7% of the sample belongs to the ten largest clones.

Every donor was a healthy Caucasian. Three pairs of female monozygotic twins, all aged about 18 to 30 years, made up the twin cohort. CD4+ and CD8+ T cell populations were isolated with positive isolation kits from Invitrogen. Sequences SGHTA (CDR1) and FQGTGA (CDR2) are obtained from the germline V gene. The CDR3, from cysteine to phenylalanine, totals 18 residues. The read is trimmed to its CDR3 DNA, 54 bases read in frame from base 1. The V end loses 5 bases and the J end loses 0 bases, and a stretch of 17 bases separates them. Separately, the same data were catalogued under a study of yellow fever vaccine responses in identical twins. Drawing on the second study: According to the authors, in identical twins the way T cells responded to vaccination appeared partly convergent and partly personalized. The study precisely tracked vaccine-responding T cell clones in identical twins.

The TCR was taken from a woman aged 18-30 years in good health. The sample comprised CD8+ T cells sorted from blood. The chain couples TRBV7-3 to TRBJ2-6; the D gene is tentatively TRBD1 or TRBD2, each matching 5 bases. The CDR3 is CASSPGPMRISGANVLTF. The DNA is TGTGCCAGCAGCCCGGGACCGATGAGGATCTCTGGGGCCAACGTCCTGACTTTC.